This is a list of T cell receptor beta chains from one sample in a study of CD8 T cells in Susac syndrome. TCRdb redid the calling of the immunoSEQ multiplex PCR reads with MiXCR, one entry per CDR3 protein. This table holds 300,000 or so distinct CDR3 sequences, about 90% found once. The specimen was CD4+ T cells from PBMCs. All receptors come from a human donor with multiple sclerosis. Each CDR3 is given with its conserved first and last residue. Fields, in order: clone size, J gene, V gene, D gene, CDR3 DNA, CDR3 protein. The D gene is left open where the match is weak. Clone size is stated in some rows and not others, as once, few, many or a class when expanded.

clone size: NA; J gene: TRBJ2-2; V gene: TRBV2; D gene: NA; CDR3 DNA: TGTGCCAGCAGTGAAAGGGGACACAGGAACACCGGGGAGCTGTTTTTT; CDR3 protein: CASSERGHRNTGELFF
clone size: NA; J gene: TRBJ2-4; V gene: TRBV7-9; D gene: TRBD2; CDR3 DNA: TGTGCCAGCAGCCCCGGACTAGCGGGAGGGCTCATTCAGTACTTC; CDR3 protein: CASSPGLAGGLIQYF
clone size: NA; J gene: TRBJ1-5; V gene: TRBV23-1; D gene: NA; CDR3 DNA: TGCGCCAGCAGTCCCCGGACAGTGGATAGCAATCAGCCCCAGCATTTT; CDR3 protein: CASSPRTVDSNQPQHF
clone size: NA; J gene: TRBJ2-7; V gene: TRBV10-3; D gene: TRBD1; CDR3 DNA: TGTGCCATCAAACGGGACAGGGGACACGAGCAGTACTTC; CDR3 protein: CAIKRDRGHEQYF
clone size: NA; J gene: TRBJ1-5; V gene: TRBV6-5; D gene: NA; CDR3 DNA: TGTGCCAGCAGTAGGGACCCCAGCGAAAAGTCCCAGCATTTT; CDR3 protein: CASSRDPSEKSQHF
clone size: NA; J gene: TRBJ2-7; V gene: TRBV20-1; D gene: NA; CDR3 DNA: TGCAGTGCTCTGGGGGGCGACGGAATCCGGTACGAGCAGTACTTC; CDR3 protein: CSALGGDGIRYEQYF
clone size: NA; J gene: TRBJ1-1; V gene: TRBV30; D gene: TRBD1; CDR3 DNA: TGTGCCTGGAACATGAGGGACAGAGGGACCATGAACACTGAAGCTTTCTTT; CDR3 protein: CAWNMRDRGTMNTEAFF
clone size: NA; J gene: TRBJ1-5; V gene: TRBV12-3/TRBV12-4; D gene: NA; CDR3 DNA: TGTGCCAGCAGCCGAGTCAGTTTGGGGCCCCAGCATTTT; CDR3 protein: CASSRVSLGPQHF
clone size: NA; J gene: TRBJ1-2; V gene: TRBV3-1; D gene: NA; CDR3 DNA: TGTGCCAGCAGCCAAGATCGAGCTTCCGCCTTC; CDR3 protein: CASSQDRASAF
clone size: few; J gene: TRBJ2-7; V gene: TRBV2; D gene: TRBD1; CDR3 DNA: TGTGCCAGCAGCGTACAGGGGGCCTACGAGCAGTACTTC; CDR3 protein: CASSVQGAYEQYF
clone size: few; J gene: TRBJ2-5; V gene: TRBV11-2; D gene: NA; CDR3 DNA: TGTGCCAGCAGCCAAAACCAAGAGACCCAGTACTTC; CDR3 protein: CASSQNQETQYF
clone size: NA; J gene: TRBJ2-2; V gene: TRBV5-1; D gene: TRBD2; CDR3 DNA: TGCGCCAGCAGCACCTCTAGCGGGGGCGCCGGGGAGCTGTTTTTT; CDR3 protein: CASSTSSGGAGELFF
clone size: NA; J gene: TRBJ1-5; V gene: TRBV20-1; D gene: NA; CDR3 DNA: TGCAGTGCCGCGACCTCAGGCTATCGGGGCAATCAGCCCCAGCATTTT; CDR3 protein: CSAATSGYRGNQPQHF
clone size: NA; J gene: TRBJ2-5; V gene: TRBV3-1; D gene: NA; CDR3 DNA: TGTGCCAGCCAAACCGTTACAGGGGACTGGGAGACCCAGTACTTC; CDR3 protein: CASQTVTGDWETQYF
clone size: NA; J gene: TRBJ1-2; V gene: TRBV7-9; D gene: NA; CDR3 DNA: TGTGCCAGCAGCTTAACGTTCGCTAACTATGGCTACACCTTC; CDR3 protein: CASSLTFANYGYTF
clone size: NA; J gene: TRBJ1-2; V gene: TRBV10-3; D gene: TRBD1; CDR3 DNA: TGTGCCATCACCGAGGACAGGGGATCTCGTGGCTACACCTTC; CDR3 protein: CAITEDRGSRGYTF
clone size: NA; J gene: TRBJ2-5; V gene: TRBV7-9; D gene: TRBD2; CDR3 DNA: TGTGCCAGCAGCTTCATAGCGGGGGGCAACCAAGAGACCCAGTACTTC; CDR3 protein: CASSFIAGGNQETQYF
clone size: NA; J gene: TRBJ1-2; V gene: TRBV30; D gene: NA; CDR3 DNA: TGTGCCTGGAGTGTATTGAGGCCGGGGGGGTACACCTTC; CDR3 protein: CAWSVLRPGGYTF
clone size: NA; J gene: TRBJ2-5; V gene: TRBV5-6; D gene: TRBD1; CDR3 DNA: TGTGCCAGTAAAGGGGCAGGGGGTTTGGTTTTCCAAGAGACCCAGTACTTC; CDR3 protein: CASKGAGGLVFQETQYF
clone size: NA; J gene: TRBJ1-1; V gene: TRBV20-1; D gene: TRBD1; CDR3 DNA: TGCAGTGTTATAGTGGGACAGAGCTACACTGAAGCTTTCTTT; CDR3 protein: CSVIVGQSYTEAFF
clone size: NA; J gene: TRBJ2-1; V gene: TRBV20-1; D gene: NA; CDR3 DNA: TGCAGTGCTAGGGTCCCAGACAATGAGCAGTTCTTC; CDR3 protein: CSARVPDNEQFF
clone size: NA; J gene: TRBJ1-2; V gene: TRBV6-6; D gene: TRBD1; CDR3 DNA: TGTGCCAGCAGGAAAGGGGGCACTAACTATGGCTACACCTTC; CDR3 protein: CASRKGGTNYGYTF
clone size: NA; J gene: TRBJ2-3; V gene: TRBV10-1; D gene: TRBD2; CDR3 DNA: TGCGCCAGCAGTGACCCCGGGACTAGTGCCACAGATACGCAGTATTTT; CDR3 protein: CASSDPGTSATDTQYF
clone size: few; J gene: TRBJ2-3; V gene: TRBV2; D gene: TRBD1; CDR3 DNA: TGTGCCAGCAGTCGGGACAGGGGGAGCACAGATACGCAGTATTTT; CDR3 protein: CASSRDRGSTDTQYF
clone size: NA; J gene: TRBJ1-2; V gene: TRBV12-3/TRBV12-4; D gene: NA; CDR3 DNA: TGTGCCAGCTGCCGGGACAACTATGGCTACACCTTC; CDR3 protein: CASCRDNYGYTF
clone size: NA; J gene: TRBJ1-2; V gene: TRBV18; D gene: NA; CDR3 DNA: TGTGCCAGCTCACCCCCGGGTTTTGACTATGGCTACACCTTC; CDR3 protein: CASSPPGFDYGYTF
clone size: NA; J gene: TRBJ2-1; V gene: TRBV2; D gene: TRBD1; CDR3 DNA: TGTGCCAGCCGTGGGGACAGAGAGAATAGAAATGAGCAGTTCTTC; CDR3 protein: CASRGDRENRNEQFF
clone size: NA; J gene: TRBJ2-7; V gene: TRBV19; D gene: NA; CDR3 DNA: TGTGCCAGTAGTCAGGGGTTCTCCTACGAGCAGTACTTC; CDR3 protein: CASSQGFSYEQYF
clone size: NA; J gene: TRBJ1-2; V gene: TRBV6-5; D gene: NA; CDR3 DNA: TGTGCCAGCAGTTACTCCGGTGTCTATGGCTACACCTTC; CDR3 protein: CASSYSGVYGYTF
clone size: NA; J gene: TRBJ1-5; V gene: TRBV7-2; D gene: NA; CDR3 DNA: TGTGCCAGCAGCTCCGCGGGGAAAAATCAGCCCCAGCATTTT; CDR3 protein: CASSSAGKNQPQHF
clone size: NA; J gene: TRBJ2-1; V gene: TRBV29-1; D gene: TRBD2; CDR3 DNA: TGCAGCGTCATAGCGGGAGGACAAAATCCCTCCTACAATGAGCAGTTCTTC; CDR3 protein: CSVIAGGQNPSYNEQFF
clone size: once; J gene: TRBJ2-3; V gene: TRBV7-8; D gene: NA; CDR3 DNA: TGTGCCAGCAGCCCCGGCAGGGGAGATACGCAGTATTTT; CDR3 protein: CASSPGRGDTQYF
clone size: NA; J gene: TRBJ2-7; V gene: TRBV6-2/TRBV6-3; D gene: TRBD2; CDR3 DNA: TGTGCCAGCAGCCAGCAAAGACTAGCGGGAGACGAGCAGTACTTC; CDR3 protein: CASSQQRLAGDEQYF
clone size: few; J gene: TRBJ1-2; V gene: TRBV11-2; D gene: NA; CDR3 DNA: TGTGCCAGCAGCTTTCAGGGGTTGGGTGGCTACACCTTC; CDR3 protein: CASSFQGLGGYTF
clone size: NA; J gene: TRBJ2-7; V gene: TRBV10-3; D gene: NA; CDR3 DNA: TGTGCCATCAGTGAGGAGGCAGGGACCCTCTACGAGCAGTACTTC; CDR3 protein: CAISEEAGTLYEQYF
clone size: NA; J gene: TRBJ2-7; V gene: TRBV7-6; D gene: TRBD2; CDR3 DNA: TGTGCCAGCAGCCGAGCAACGGCGGGAGGTCTCTACGAGCAGTACTTC; CDR3 protein: CASSRATAGGLYEQYF
clone size: NA; J gene: TRBJ1-1; V gene: TRBV11-2; D gene: NA; CDR3 DNA: TGTGCCAGCAGCCTTCGGACGGTTGAAGGCACTGAAGCTTTCTTT; CDR3 protein: CASSLRTVEGTEAFF
clone size: NA; J gene: TRBJ1-1; V gene: TRBV9; D gene: TRBD1; CDR3 DNA: TGTGCCAGCAGCGTGCAGGGGGTTGGTACTGAAGCTTTCTTT; CDR3 protein: CASSVQGVGTEAFF
clone size: NA; J gene: TRBJ2-1; V gene: TRBV3-1; D gene: TRBD1; CDR3 DNA: TGTGCCAGCAGCACCTTCGACAGGGGGCCATGGGATGAGCAGTTCTTC; CDR3 protein: CASSTFDRGPWDEQFF
clone size: once; J gene: TRBJ1-1; V gene: TRBV15; D gene: NA; CDR3 DNA: TGTGCCACCAGCGAAACGGTTAACACTGAAGCTTTCTTT; CDR3 protein: CATSETVNTEAFF
clone size: NA; J gene: TRBJ2-7; V gene: TRBV4-2; D gene: NA; CDR3 DNA: TGTGCCAGCAGCCAAGATCGGGCAGCGAACTACGAGCAGTACTTC; CDR3 protein: CASSQDRAANYEQYF